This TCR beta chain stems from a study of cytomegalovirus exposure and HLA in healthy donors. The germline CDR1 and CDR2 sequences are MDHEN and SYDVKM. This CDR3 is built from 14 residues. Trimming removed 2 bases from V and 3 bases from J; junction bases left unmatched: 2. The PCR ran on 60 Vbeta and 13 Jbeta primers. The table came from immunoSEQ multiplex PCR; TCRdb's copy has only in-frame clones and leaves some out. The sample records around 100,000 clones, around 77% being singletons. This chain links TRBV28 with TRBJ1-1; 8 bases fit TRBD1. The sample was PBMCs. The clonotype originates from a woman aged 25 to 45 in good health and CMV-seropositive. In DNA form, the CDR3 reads TGTGCCAGCAGTTTACCAGGGGGCTACACTGAAGCTTTCTTT. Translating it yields CASSLPGGYTEAFF. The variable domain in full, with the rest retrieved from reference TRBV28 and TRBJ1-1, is DVKVTQSSRYLVKRTGEKVFLECVQDMDHENMFWYRQDPGLGLRLIYFSYDVKMKEKGDIPEGYSVSREKKERFSLILESASTNQTSMYLCASSLPGGYTEAFFGQGTRLTVV.